The T cell receptor (beta chain) under discussion was sequenced for a study of cytomegalovirus exposure and HLA in healthy donors. The CDR3 consists of 16 residues. Germline CDR1 MNHEY, CDR2 SMNVEV (reference sequence). V gave up 1 base and J gave up 4 bases; unmatched junction bases: 5. The study drew the donors from its roughly 110-subject validation cohort, separate from the roughly 700-subject first cohort. The repertoire was sequenced with immunoSEQ multiplex PCR; TCRdb's copy has only in-frame clones and lacks some. In the table there are around 140,000 clones, approximately 90% of which are singletons.

This sequence originates from a man younger than 30 in good health and CMV-seropositive. Sequenced sample: PBMCs. The chain recombines TRBV27 with TRBJ1-5, with 9 positions matching TRBD1. CDR3 DNA sequence: TGTGCCAGCAGTTTATTCTGGGGACAGGGAAATCAGCCCCAGCATTTT. Translating gives CASSLFWGQGNQPQHF.